A single sample is the source of the 14 T cell receptor beta chains below, sequenced in a study of spatial heterogeneity in lung cancer. Regarding time point: blood at routine non-recurrence follow-up after resection. Unsorted whole RNA from tumor, nontumor lung or frozen PBMC underwent sequencing. MiXCR, run by TCRdb on the 5' RACE reads, gives a single entry per CDR3 protein. The sample shows some 110,000 distinct CDR3 sequences, 12% of them seen only once. The sample in question was PBMCs, obtained at follow-up. Every receptor here comes from a male donor with early-stage non-small cell lung cancer.

This clonotype showed up many times. The genes are TRBV7-9 and TRBJ2-3; a possible D gene is TRBD2 (5 bases). Trimming shortened V by 5 bases and J by 3 bases, and 18 bases separated the two germline ends. The germline gives CDR1 SEHNR, CDR2 FQNEAQ (reference sequence). CDR3 length equals 16 residues. CDR3 region: CASSPGGRRQTDTQYF. The CDR3 nucleotides are TGTGCCAGCAGCCCAGGCGGGCGGCGCCAAACAGATACGCAGTATTTT.

The chain joins TRBV11-2 to TRBJ1-4; 9 bases line up with TRBD1. The J segment lost 4 bases and the V segment lost 5 bases, leaving 8 bases of the junction unmatched. Germline loops: CDR1 SGHAT, CDR2 FQNNGV. The CDR3 covers 16 residues. CDR3 in amino acids: CASSNNRGRVNEKLFF. The CDR3 DNA follows: TGTGCCAGCAGCAATAACAGGGGGCGTGTTAATGAAAAACTGTTTTTT.

The chain combines TRBV6-6 with TRBJ1-5, with D possibly being TRBD1 (5 bases). The germline gives CDR1 MNHNY, CDR2 SVGAGI (reference sequence). Between the trimmed V and J ends, which lost 8 bases and 4 bases, there was a span of 6 bases. The CDR3 is 11 amino acids. CDR3 sequence: CASQGNQPQHF. For the CDR3, the DNA is TGTGCCAGCCAGGGAAATCAGCCCCAGCATTTT.

This clonotype was seen a few times. This chain links TRBV7-2 with TRBJ1-1; D might be TRBD1 (5 bases). Per germline, CDR1 SGHTA and CDR2 FQGNSA. The CDR3 extends over 14 amino acids. Trimming removed 6 bases from V and 1 base from J, with 12 bases in between. The CDR3, as DNA: TGTGCCAGCAGGATTGGGGGAGCGAACACTGAAGCTTTCTTT. Amino acids: CASRIGGANTEAFF. The complete variable domain, with remaining parts taken from reference TRBV7-2 and TRBJ1-1, reads GAGVSQSPSNKVTEKGKDVELRCDPISGHTALYWYRQSLGQGLEFLIYFQGNSAPDKSGLPSDRFSAERTGGSVSTLTIQRTQQEDSAVYLCASRIGGANTEAFFGQGTRLTVV.

This clonotype has more than one count but fewer than ten. This sequence joins TRBV20-1 and TRBJ1-2; TRBD1 agrees at 7 bases. The CDR3 covers 14 residues. Germline V lookup: CDR1 DFQATT, CDR2 SNEGSKA (reference sequence). The V and J ends lost 2 bases and 8 bases, in that order; junction bases with no gene match: 11. The CDR3 bases are TGCAGTGCTAGACCCCGGACAGGAGCACCAGGCTACACCTTC. It is translated as CSARPRTGAPGYTF.

Only a few counts were recorded for this clonotype. The rearrangement links TRBV20-1 to TRBJ2-7; perhaps D is TRBD1 or TRBD2 (5 bases each). V was pared by 5 bases and J by 6 bases, with 14 bases between. The CDR3 extends over 12 amino acids. From germline, CDR1 is DFQATT and CDR2 SNEGSKA (reference sequence). CDR3 loop: CSAPRSGTEQYF. The CDR3 DNA is TGCAGTGCTCCTAGGTCGGGGACCGAGCAGTACTTC.

This clonotype has a count of ten or more. The V call is TRBV5-1, the J call TRBJ2-3; 7 nucleotides match TRBD1. CDR1 and CDR2 (germline): SGHRS, YFSETQ. The CDR3 runs 16 residues. J gave up 3 bases and V 2 bases, and 9 bases lay outside the gene matches. In DNA form, the CDR3 reads TGCGCCAGCAGCTTACGACAGGGAAGGATGACAGATACGCAGTATTTT. Translating it yields CASSLRQGRMTDTQYF.

This chain connects TRBV20-1 to TRBJ2-7, with a possible D match to TRBD2 (6 bases). This CDR3 region has 13 residues. Germline V gives CDR1 DFQATT, CDR2 SNEGSKA (reference sequence). With 4 bases removed from V and 6 bases from J, the gap between germline ends came to 16 bases. The CDR3 protein is CSATWTKTAEQYF. The CDR3 DNA is TGCAGTGCTACATGGACTAAGACGGCCGAGCAGTACTTC.

The gene calls are TRBV6-5 and TRBJ2-7; D gene uncertain. There are 11 residues in the CDR3. CDR1 and CDR2 from the germline V gene are MNHEY and SVGAGI. V was shortened by 6 bases and J by 12 bases, with 15 bases between the two germline ends. This CDR3 is CASRSTGRSYF. CDR3 bases: TGTGCCAGCAGGTCCACCGGGCGTTCGTACTTC.

In this sample, this clonotype turned up a few times. The V call is TRBV3-1, the J call TRBJ1-5; D gene ambiguous. This CDR3 has 14 amino acids. CDR1 is LGHDT, CDR2 YNNKEL, per germline (reference sequence). Trimming shortened V by 3 bases and J by 0 bases, and 6 bases separated the two germline ends. CDR3 sequence reads: CASSHEYSNQPQHF. The CDR3 DNA sequence: TGTGCCAGCAGCCACGAATATAGCAATCAGCCCCAGCATTTT.

There are many counts of this clonotype. The V and J genes are TRBV2 and TRBJ2-7, with 8 bases that match TRBD1. V gave up 2 bases and J gave up 4 bases; unmatched junction bases: 10. The CDR3 has 16 amino acids. Germline lookup yields CDR1 SNHLY and CDR2 FYNNEI. CDR3 protein: CASSEFGGTGTYEQYF. The DNA of the CDR3 is TGTGCCAGCAGTGAATTTGGCGGGACAGGCACTTACGAGCAGTACTTC.

At least ten counts were recorded for this clonotype. The chain combines TRBV11-2 with TRBJ1-2, with D tentatively TRBD1 (5 bases). The CDR3 has 15 residues. Germline lookup yields CDR1 SGHAT and CDR2 FQNNGV. V was clipped by 0 bases and J by 5 bases, with 13 bases between them. CDR3 sequence: CASSLDRGAKYGYTF. As DNA, the CDR3 is TGTGCCAGCAGCTTAGATCGGGGCGCGAAGTATGGCTACACCTTC.

This clonotype was observed a few times. This chain connects TRBV4-1 to TRBJ2-7; D is possibly TRBD1 (6 bases). CDR1 MGHRA and CDR2 YSYEKL come from the germline V gene. The V end lost 0 bases, the J end lost 2 bases, and 17 bases lay between the germline ends. This CDR3 is 17 amino acids long. The CDR3 is CASSQDRTVRGTYEQYF. The CDR3 DNA reads as TGCGCCAGCAGCCAAGATAGGACAGTTAGGGGTACCTACGAGCAGTACTTC.

The sample holds many counts of this clonotype. This chain connects TRBV10-3 to TRBJ1-5, with D hard to call. The germline CDR1 and CDR2 sequences are ENHRY and SYGVKD. Trimming took 1 base from V and 7 from J, leaving 5 bases between them. This CDR3 is built from 12 residues. CDR3 protein: CAISEFGQPQHF. In nucleotides, the CDR3 is TGTGCCATCAGTGAGTTCGGGCAGCCCCAGCATTTT.